Listed here is a single T cell receptor beta chain. These data come from a study of blood T cell repertoires in COVID-19. TCRdb's copy holds only in-frame clones and misses some; the assay was immunoSEQ multiplex PCR. The data hold about 120,000 clones, with more than 80% observed a single time. This CDR3 is 15 amino acids long. Trimming took off 0 bases at V and 8 bases at J, with 13 bases between the two ends. Per germline, CDR1 LGHNA and CDR2 YNFKEQ. The chain has TRBV4-2 and TRBJ1-4; unclear D gene. This TCR derives from a man aged 70-80 years with active or convalescent COVID-19. Source material: peripheral blood. The DNA of the CDR3 is TGTGCCAGCAGCCAAGATCTAGGACTGGGCGAAAAACTGTTTTTT. Its protein product is CASSQDLGLGEKLFF.